One sample yielded the 6 T cell receptor beta chains listed below, sequenced in a study of chemoradiotherapy in HPV16-positive cancers. TCRdb's table, derived via immunoSEQ multiplex PCR, lists solely in-frame clones and lacks some. The profile shows about 12,000 clones, 75% to 80% of them singletons. The sample was collected from a patient who underwent chemoradiotherapy. Source of these receptors: a human donor with HPV-associated anogenital cancer.

The chain carries TRBV5-1 and TRBJ1-2; 10 bases agree with TRBD1. The CDR3 sequence is 17 residues long. In germline, CDR1 is SGHRS, CDR2 YFSETQ. V dropped 4 bases and J dropped 1; count of bases not matched to a gene: 10. The CDR3 here is CASSPTGGASYNYGYTF. The CDR3 region has the DNA TGCGCCAGCAGCCCGACAGGGGGCGCATCGTATAACTATGGCTACACCTTC.

This chain links TRBV11-2 with TRBJ1-6; TRBD1 matches 7 bases. This CDR3 has 15 residues. The V gene end was trimmed by 6 bases and the J gene end by 7 bases; junction bases not matched to a gene: 9. Germline assignment: CDR1 SGHAT and CDR2 FQNNGV. The CDR3 loop is CASRSPGTANSPLHF. The CDR3 DNA reads as TGTGCCAGCAGGTCCCCCGGGACAGCGAATTCACCCCTCCACTTT.

The genes are TRBV7-2 and TRBJ1-5; D is uncertain. This CDR3 is built from 13 residues. Per germline, CDR1 SGHTA and CDR2 FQGNSA. Trimming pared 1 base from V and 4 bases from J, leaving 5 bases between. The CDR3 sequence: CASSLVGNQPQHF. As DNA, the CDR3 is TGTGCCAGCAGCTTAGTCGGGAATCAGCCCCAGCATTTT.

This clone was observed a few times. This sequence joins TRBV15 and TRBJ2-7, with TRBD1 matching 8 bases. With 1 base clipped from V and 2 bases from J, the junction kept 4 bases outside the gene matches. Germline V CDR1 and CDR2: LNHNV, YYDKDF (reference sequence). CDR3 length: 15 residues. As DNA, the CDR3 is TGTGCCACCAGCAGAGCAGGGACAGGAGCCTACGAGCAGTACTTC. Translation gives CATSRAGTGAYEQYF.

The rearrangement links TRBV5-1 to TRBJ2-1, with D maybe TRBD1 (6 bases). The CDR3 covers 14 residues. Germline assignment: CDR1 SGHRS and CDR2 YFSETQ. Deletions cut 4 bases from V and 3 bases from J, with 11 bases between. The CDR3, as DNA: TGCGCCAGCAGCCCGGACAGTGTCTACAATGAGCAGTTCTTC. The encoded protein is CASSPDSVYNEQFF.

This clone has just one count. V gene TRBV4-2 combines with J gene TRBJ2-2, with 8 bases fitting TRBD1. The germline gives CDR1 LGHNA, CDR2 YNFKEQ. V shed 3 bases and J 0 bases; nucleotides not matched to a gene: 18. CDR3 size: 21 residues. DNA for the CDR3: TGTGCCAGCAGCCACCCCGGGGATCGACAGGGGTTCGAACCGAACACCGGGGAGCTGTTTTTT. Amino acid sequence: CASSHPGDRQGFEPNTGELFF.